This T cell receptor beta chain is drawn from a study of shared clonotypes between healthy human individuals (dated by TCRdb to about 2020). Regarding the research as a whole: The cohort included a few men and two women between 18 and 49 years of age. Libraries were prepared and TCR repertoires were sequenced by different laboratories using diverse techniques, in order to increase sequencing depth and limit assay-specific biases. Per donor, leukapheresis produced somewhere between about 0.9 and 10 billion PBMCs. Per donor, three plates each were used for CD4 naive and CD4 memory, two for CD8 naive, and one for CD8 memory. Blood TCR repertoires of a handful of healthy adults were deeply sequenced to estimate repertoire size and the extent of clonotype sharing between individuals.

Points on this clone: Its antigen is not yet known. No per-base quality is available; no much larger clone lies one base away.

The CDR3 numbers 17 residues from cysteine through phenylalanine. The CDR3 DNA has 51 bases and is translated from base 1. The germline V gene supplies CDR1 SGDLS and CDR2 YYNGEE. V has 4 bases trimmed and J has 3 bases trimmed; junction bases matching no gene number 13. TCR CDR3 regions were amplified from genomic DNA by multiplex PCR using the deep immunoSEQ assay. Extracted genomic DNA from each cell subset was distributed evenly across all wells of several immunoSEQ 96-well plates, and each plate was treated as a replicate. For sorted subsets, roughly 200 ng of genomic DNA, equivalent to 25,000 to 30,000 T cell genomes, went into each replicate PCR. Purified libraries were measured with a Qubit 3.0 fluorometer, size-checked on a Bioanalyzer 2100, and measured again with the KAPA Library Quantification kit. A separate single-read 150-cycle Illumina NextSeq 550 flow cell was used to sequence each immunoSEQ 96-well plate. As for the original processing: The immunoSEQ output contained only junctional sequences without quality scores, so filtering could not match that applied to full-length reads. To assign V/J genes and CDR3, sequences were annotated against IMGT germline references using PyIR, a Python wrapper for IgBLAST v1.9. Reads were filtered out if the reads had weak V/J assignments (E-value above 1e-6), no CDR3, stop codons, out-of-frame junctions, or ambiguous translated residues. V3J clonotypes were defined as sequences sharing the same inferred V gene, J gene, and CDR3 amino acid sequence. Percentage overlap between repertoires was calculated by dividing the number of shared unique clonotypes by the size of the smaller repertoire. RTK rarefaction, the Chao1 estimator, and Recon v2.1 estimates of unobserved clonotypes were used to assess repertoire richness. Generation probabilities were computed with OLGA for all TCRbeta clonotypes obtained by the gDNA method from several donors. TCRdb re-hosts the immuneACCESS table, in-frame sequences only. Its copies lack some clones; in the studies checked, an unresolved V gene accounts for under half of them, and the cause for the rest is not known. V and J calls plus clone size are reproduced from that table; the DNA served to infer D and trimming. The sample yields more than 850,000 clones; around three quarters were counted once. Jointly, the top ten make up more than 0.45% of the sample.

The donors were healthy, HIV-negative adults with no recently reported acute infections or vaccinations. Every donor was a Caucasian adult living in Nashville, Tennessee, USA. CD4+ T cells were enriched through magnetic negative selection, after which naive cells were positively selected on CD45RA and the remaining negative fraction served as the memory subset. After blood collection by leukapheresis, PBMCs were isolated using Ficoll-Histopaque density gradient centrifugation and then cryopreserved in the vapor phase of liquid nitrogen. Purity and quantity of every magnetically sorted T cell population were checked by analytical flow cytometry. Genomic DNA was isolated from each sorted fraction and quantified by UV absorbance on a Nanodrop 2000c. Overall study results and their limits: When a few donors were compared, the shared fraction of clonotypes was roughly 5% for naive CD4, approximately 3.3% for naive CD8, more than 2% for memory CD4, and roughly 0.43% for memory CD8. Naive subsets generally had larger estimated clonotype richness than memory subsets did. Pairwise subsampling led to the expectation that sequencing depth would affect the degree of clonotype sharing among donors. Compared with non-shared clonotypes, the clonotypes found in all four sorted-subset donors had higher generation probabilities. Because the study included only a small number of donors, the genetic and exposure-history diversity represented was limited. Rarefaction of sorted-subset datasets indicated incomplete sequencing despite the large sequencing depth. Sampling was restricted to blood, and TCR repertoires in tissues likely differ from the TCR repertoires found in blood.

The chain joins TRBV9 to TRBJ2-3, and 8 bases in between align with TRBD2. The sample taken for sequencing was memory CD4+ T cells from PBMCs. Read against the paper, the sample's cell subset or site label means: CD45RA-negative fraction. This receptor was obtained from a man younger than 35 in good health. Some clones in this sample may be carry-over from other donors' samples. The CDR3 protein is CASSLREGRGITDTQYF. The DNA sequence is TGTGCCAGCAGCCTCCGGGAGGGCAGGGGTATAACAGATACGCAGTATTTT.